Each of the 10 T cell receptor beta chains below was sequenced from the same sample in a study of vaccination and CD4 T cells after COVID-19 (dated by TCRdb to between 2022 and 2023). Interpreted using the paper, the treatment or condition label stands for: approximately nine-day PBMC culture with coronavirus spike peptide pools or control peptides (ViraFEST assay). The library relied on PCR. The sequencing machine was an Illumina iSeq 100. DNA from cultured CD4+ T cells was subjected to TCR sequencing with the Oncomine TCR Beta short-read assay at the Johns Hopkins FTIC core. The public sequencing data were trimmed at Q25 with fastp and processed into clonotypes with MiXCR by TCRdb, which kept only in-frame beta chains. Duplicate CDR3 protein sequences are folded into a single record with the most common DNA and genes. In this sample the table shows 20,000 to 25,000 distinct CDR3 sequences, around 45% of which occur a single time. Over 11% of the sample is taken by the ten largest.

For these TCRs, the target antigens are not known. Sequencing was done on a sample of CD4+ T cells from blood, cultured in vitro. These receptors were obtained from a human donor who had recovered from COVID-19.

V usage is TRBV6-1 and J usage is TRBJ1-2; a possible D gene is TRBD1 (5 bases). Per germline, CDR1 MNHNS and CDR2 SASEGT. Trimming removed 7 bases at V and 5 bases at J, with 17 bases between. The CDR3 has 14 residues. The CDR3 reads CASNRVAGEYGYTF. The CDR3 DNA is TGTGCCAGCAACCGAGTCGCGGGGGAATATGGCTACACCTTC.

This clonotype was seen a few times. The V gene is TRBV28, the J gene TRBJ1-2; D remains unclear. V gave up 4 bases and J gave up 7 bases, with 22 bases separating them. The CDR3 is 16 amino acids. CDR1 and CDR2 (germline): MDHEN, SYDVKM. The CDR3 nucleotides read TGTGCCAGCAGTTCCTTAATTGACGGGAAGAGTTTTGGCTACACCTTC. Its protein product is CASSSLIDGKSFGYTF.

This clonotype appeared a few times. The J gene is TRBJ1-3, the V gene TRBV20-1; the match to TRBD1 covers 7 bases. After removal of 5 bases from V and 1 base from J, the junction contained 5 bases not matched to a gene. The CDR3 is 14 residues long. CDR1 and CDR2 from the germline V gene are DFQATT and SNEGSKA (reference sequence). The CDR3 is CSASDRRSGNTIYF. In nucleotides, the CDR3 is TGCAGTGCTTCGGACAGGCGATCTGGAAACACCATATATTTT.

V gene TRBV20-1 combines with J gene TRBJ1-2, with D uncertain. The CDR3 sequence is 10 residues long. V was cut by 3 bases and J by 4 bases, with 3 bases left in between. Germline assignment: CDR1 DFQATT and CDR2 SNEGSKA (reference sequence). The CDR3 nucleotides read TGCAGTGCTAGTGCCTATGGCTACACCTTC. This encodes CSASAYGYTF.

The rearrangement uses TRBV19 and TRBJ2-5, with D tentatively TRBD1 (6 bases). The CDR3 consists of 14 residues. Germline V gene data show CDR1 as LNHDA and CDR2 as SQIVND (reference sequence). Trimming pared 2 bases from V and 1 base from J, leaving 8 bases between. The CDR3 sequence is CASSILQGQETQYF. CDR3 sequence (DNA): TGTGCCAGTAGTATACTACAGGGCCAAGAGACCCAGTACTTC. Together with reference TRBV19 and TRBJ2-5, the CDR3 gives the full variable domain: DGGITQSPKYLFRKEGQNVTLSCEQNLNHDAMYWYRQDPGQGLRLIYYSQIVNDFQKGDIAEGYSVSREKKESFPLTVTSAQKNPTAFYLCASSILQGQETQYFGPGTRLLVL.

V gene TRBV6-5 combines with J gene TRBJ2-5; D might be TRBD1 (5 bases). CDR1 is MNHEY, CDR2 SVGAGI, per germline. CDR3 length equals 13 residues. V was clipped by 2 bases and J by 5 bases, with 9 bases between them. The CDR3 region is CASSYPGLETQYF. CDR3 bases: TGTGCCAGCAGTTACCCAGGGCTGGAGACCCAGTACTTC.

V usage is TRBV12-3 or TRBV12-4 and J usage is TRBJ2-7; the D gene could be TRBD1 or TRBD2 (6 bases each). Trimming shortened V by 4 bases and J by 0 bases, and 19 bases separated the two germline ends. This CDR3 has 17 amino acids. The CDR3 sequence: CASSWRGDLYFSYEQYF. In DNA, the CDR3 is TGTGCCAGCAGTTGGAGGGGGGACCTTTACTTCTCCTACGAGCAGTACTTC.

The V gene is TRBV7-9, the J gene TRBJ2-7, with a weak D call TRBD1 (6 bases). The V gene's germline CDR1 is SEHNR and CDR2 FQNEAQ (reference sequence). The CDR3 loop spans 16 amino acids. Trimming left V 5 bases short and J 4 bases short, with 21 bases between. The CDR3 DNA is TGTGCCAGCAGCCTCATACAGGGTTTTTCCAGATACGAGCAGTACTTC. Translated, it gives CASSLIQGFSRYEQYF. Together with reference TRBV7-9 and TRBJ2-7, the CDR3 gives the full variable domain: DTGVSQNPRHKITKRGQNVTFRCDPISEHNRLYWYRQTLGQGPEFLTYFQNEAQLEKSRLLSDRFSAERPKGSFSTLEIQRTEQGDSAMYLCASSLIQGFSRYEQYFGPGTRLTVT.

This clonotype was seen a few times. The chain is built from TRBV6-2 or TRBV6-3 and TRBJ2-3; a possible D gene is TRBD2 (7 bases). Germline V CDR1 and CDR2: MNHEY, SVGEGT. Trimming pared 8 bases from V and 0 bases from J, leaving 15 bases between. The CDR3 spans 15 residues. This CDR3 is CASATRGGSTDTQYF. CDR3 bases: TGTGCCAGCGCGACCAGGGGAGGGAGCACAGATACGCAGTATTTT.

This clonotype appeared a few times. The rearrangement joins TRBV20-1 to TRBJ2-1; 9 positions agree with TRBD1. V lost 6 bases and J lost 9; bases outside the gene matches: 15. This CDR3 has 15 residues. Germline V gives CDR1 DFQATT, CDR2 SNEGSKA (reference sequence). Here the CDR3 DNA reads TGCAGTGCCGTCCCCGGGACAGGGAGGGCCGGTGAGCAGTTCTTC. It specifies CSAVPGTGRAGEQFF.